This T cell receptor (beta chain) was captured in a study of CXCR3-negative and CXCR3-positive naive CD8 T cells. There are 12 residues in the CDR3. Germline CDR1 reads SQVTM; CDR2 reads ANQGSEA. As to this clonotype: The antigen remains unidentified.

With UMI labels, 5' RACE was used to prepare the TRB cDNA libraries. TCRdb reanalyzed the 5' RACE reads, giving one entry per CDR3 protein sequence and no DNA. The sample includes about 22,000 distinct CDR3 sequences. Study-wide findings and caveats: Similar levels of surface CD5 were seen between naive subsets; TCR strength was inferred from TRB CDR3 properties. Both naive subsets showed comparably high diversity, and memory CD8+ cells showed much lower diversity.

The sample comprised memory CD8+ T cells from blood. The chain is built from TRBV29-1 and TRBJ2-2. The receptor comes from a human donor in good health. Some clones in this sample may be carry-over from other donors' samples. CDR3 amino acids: CSVEWRTGELFF.